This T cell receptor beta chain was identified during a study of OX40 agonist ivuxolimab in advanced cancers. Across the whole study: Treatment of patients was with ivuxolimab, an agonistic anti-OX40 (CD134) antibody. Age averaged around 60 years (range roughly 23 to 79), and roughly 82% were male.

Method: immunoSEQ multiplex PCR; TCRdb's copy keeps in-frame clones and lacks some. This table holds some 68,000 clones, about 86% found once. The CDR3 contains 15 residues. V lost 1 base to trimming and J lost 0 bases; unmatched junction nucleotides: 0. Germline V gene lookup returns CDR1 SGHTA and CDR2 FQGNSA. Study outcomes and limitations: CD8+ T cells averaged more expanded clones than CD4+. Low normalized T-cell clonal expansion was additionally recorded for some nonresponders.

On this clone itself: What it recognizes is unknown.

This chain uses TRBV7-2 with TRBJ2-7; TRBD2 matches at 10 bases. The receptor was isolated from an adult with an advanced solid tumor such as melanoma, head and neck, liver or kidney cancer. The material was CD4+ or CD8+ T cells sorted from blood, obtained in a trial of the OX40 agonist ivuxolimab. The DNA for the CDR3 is TGTGCCAGCAGCTTAGTAGCGGGAGGCTCCTACGAGCAGTACTTC. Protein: CASSLVAGGSYEQYF.